A selection of T cell receptor beta chains follows, all from one sample in a study of blood T cell repertoires in COVID-19. TCRdb's table, derived via immunoSEQ multiplex PCR, lists solely in-frame clones and lacks some. This table holds fewer than 200,000 clones, around nine tenths found once. What was sequenced was peripheral blood. Every receptor here comes from a woman younger than 35 who had recovered from COVID-19. The CDR3 runs from the conserved cysteine through the conserved F or W. The D gene is left open where the match is weak. The size field is filled for only some rows; it gives once, few, many or a size class.

TRBV11-2,TRBJ2-2,TRBD2,NA,CASTLDGLAGDRAGELFF,TGTGCCAGCACCTTAGACGGACTAGCGGGAGATCGGGCCGGGGAGCTGTTTTTT
TRBV2,TRBJ2-3,NA,NA,CVSRGGTGLLTDTQYF,TGTGTCAGCAGGGGGGGAACGGGACTCCTCACAGATACGCAGTATTTT
TRBV27,TRBJ1-1,NA,NA,CASRFLGDTEAFF,TGTGCCAGCAGGTTTCTCGGGGACACTGAAGCTTTCTTT
TRBV6-5,TRBJ1-5,TRBD1,NA,CASNQQGVQPQHF,TGTGCCAGCAACCAACAGGGGGTTCAGCCCCAGCATTTT
TRBV5-8,TRBJ2-1,NA,once,CASSFARAADEQFF,TGTGCCAGCAGCTTTGCCAGGGCGGCGGATGAGCAGTTCTTC
TRBV18,TRBJ1-3,TRBD1,NA,CASSRDRGISGNTIYF,TGTGCCAGCTCACGGGACAGGGGAATCTCTGGAAACACCATATATTTT
TRBV24-1,TRBJ2-1,NA,NA,CATSTSGTWGREQFF,TGTGCCACCAGTACCTCCGGGACATGGGGTAGGGAGCAGTTCTTC
TRBV3-1/TRBV3-2,TRBJ2-5,NA,NA,CASSQPVRKTQYF,TGTGCCAGCAGCCAGCCGGTAAGAAAGACCCAGTACTTC
TRBV14,TRBJ1-5,TRBD1,NA,CASSPLGTEQPQHF,TGTGCCAGCAGCCCACTTGGGACAGAACAGCCCCAGCATTTT
TRBV24-1,TRBJ2-5,NA,NA,CATSDLNPQGGETQYF,TGTGCCACCAGTGATCTTAACCCTCAGGGAGGAGAGACCCAGTACTTC
TRBV13,TRBJ2-3,TRBD2,NA,CASSLRGAVDTQYF,TGTGCCAGCAGCTTGCGGGGGGCCGTAGATACGCAGTATTTT
TRBV6-2/TRBV6-3,TRBJ2-3,NA,NA,CASSYSGRFHNTDTQYF,TGTGCCAGCAGTTACTCGGGGCGGTTTCACAACACAGATACGCAGTATTTT
TRBV25-1,TRBJ1-1,NA,NA,CASSELGGARDTEAFF,TGTGCCAGCAGTGAACTGGGGGGGGCTAGGGACACTGAAGCTTTCTTT
TRBV27,TRBJ2-1,TRBD2,NA,CASSRTSGYNEQFF,TGTGCCAGCAGCAGGACTAGCGGGTACAATGAGCAGTTCTTC
TRBV3-1/TRBV3-2,TRBJ2-4,TRBD1,NA,CASSQGGGDRENIQYF,TGTGCCAGCAGCCAAGGGGGTGGGGACAGAGAAAACATTCAGTACTTC
TRBV6-5,TRBJ1-4,NA,NA,CAVRAGAGEKLFF,TGTGCCGTGCGAGCAGGGGCTGGCGAAAAACTGTTTTTT
TRBV6-5,TRBJ2-2,NA,NA,CASKELAGELFF,TGTGCCAGCAAGGAGTTGGCCGGGGAGCTGTTTTTT
TRBV29-1,TRBJ2-5,NA,once,CSVEGGQGPSQETQYF,TGCAGCGTTGAAGGGGGTCAGGGCCCATCCCAAGAGACCCAGTACTTC
TRBV19,TRBJ1-4,NA,NA,CASRSLFRGSNEKLFF,TGTGCCAGTAGATCCCTTTTTCGGGGATCCAATGAAAAACTGTTTTTT
TRBV6-4,TRBJ2-1,TRBD2,few,CASSTSGGAYNEQFF,TGTGCCAGCAGTACTAGCGGGGGGGCCTACAATGAGCAGTTCTTC
TRBV9,TRBJ2-7,TRBD1,NA,CASSANRDSRPYEQYF,TGTGCCAGCAGCGCCAACCGGGACAGTCGCCCCTACGAGCAGTACTTC
TRBV24-1,TRBJ2-2,TRBD1,NA,CATSPLPGQGATGELFF,TGTGCCACCAGTCCCTTGCCGGGACAGGGGGCAACCGGGGAGCTGTTTTTT
TRBV7-2,TRBJ1-3,NA,NA,CASSLSRGDTIYF,TGTGCCAGCAGCTTATCTCGGGGAGACACCATATATTTT
TRBV19,TRBJ2-5,TRBD2,NA,CASSYGGLAGAQETQYF,TGTGCCAGTAGTTATGGGGGGCTAGCGGGCGCCCAAGAGACCCAGTACTTC
TRBV7-2,TRBJ2-2,NA,NA,CASSRQSNTGELFF,TGTGCCAGCAGCAGACAGTCGAACACCGGGGAGCTGTTTTTT
TRBV18,TRBJ1-1,NA,once,CASSASGRSTEAFF,TGTGCCAGCTCCGCCTCGGGTCGGAGTACTGAAGCTTTCTTT
TRBV29-1,TRBJ1-1,TRBD1,NA,CSPTGLNTEAFF,TGCAGCCCGACAGGGCTGAACACTGAAGCTTTCTTT
TRBV18,TRBJ2-5,NA,NA,CASSPGQLETQYF,TGTGCCAGCTCACCGGGGCAGCTGGAGACCCAGTACTTC
TRBV2,TRBJ2-1,TRBD2,NA,CASSATTSGATIDEQFF,TGTGCCAGCAGTGCCACGACTAGCGGGGCAACCATCGATGAGCAGTTCTTC
TRBV6-5,TRBJ1-3,TRBD1,NA,CASSYSGTVGNTIYF,TGTGCCAGCAGTTACTCTGGGACAGTTGGAAACACCATATATTTT
TRBV4-3,TRBJ2-1,TRBD2,many,CASSRTGGDNEQFF,TGCGCCAGCAGCCGTACGGGGGGTGACAATGAGCAGTTCTTC
TRBV7-3,TRBJ2-1,TRBD2,NA,CASSLKGSGRFNEQFF,TGTGCCAGCAGCTTAAAGGGTAGCGGGAGATTCAATGAGCAGTTCTTC
TRBV18,TRBJ2-2,TRBD2,NA,CASSVAGASNTGELFF,TGTGCCAGCTCAGTAGCGGGAGCCTCGAACACCGGGGAGCTGTTTTTT
TRBV12-3/TRBV12-4,TRBJ2-5,NA,NA,CASSPTTQETQYF,TGTGCCAGCAGCCCAACAACCCAAGAGACCCAGTACTTC
TRBV13,TRBJ2-4,NA,NA,CASSLSSSENIQYF,TGTGCCAGCAGCTTAAGTAGCAGCGAAAACATTCAGTACTTC